This T cell receptor (beta chain) was documented in a study of beta chain features in type 1 diabetes. General study points: Within each of all four CD4+ subsets, Type 1 diabetes patients had TCRB CDR3s that were moderately but significantly shorter.

Trimming took off 5 bases at V and 1 base at J, with 9 bases between the two ends. The CDR3 sequence is 13 residues long. Germline CDR1 is SGHVS and CDR2 is FQNEAQ. Expressed TCRB transcripts were sequenced because the entire RNA isolate underwent reverse transcription. The table came from immunoSEQ multiplex PCR; TCRdb's copy has only in-frame clones and leaves some out. The sample consists of 150,000 to 160,000 clones, approximately 12% of them appearing once. This clone was picked up a small number of times. The antigen remains undetermined. This rearrangement joins TRBV7-8 to TRBJ2-7; D is perhaps TRBD2 (6 bases). Sample: central memory CD4+ T cells from blood. This clonotype originated in a man between 18 and 35 years old in good health. CDR3 DNA sequence: TGTGCCAGCAGCCAGGGACTTTCCTACGAGCAGTACTTC. This encodes CASSQGLSYEQYF.